The rows below give T cell receptor beta chains drawn from one sample of a study of blood T cell repertoires in COVID-19. The protocol was immunoSEQ multiplex PCR, while the TCRdb copy is restricted to in-frame clones and leaves out a portion. The sample consists of fewer than 200,000 clones, around 80% of them appearing once. Source material: peripheral blood. These receptors were collected from a human donor in a cohort sampled during active COVID-19. CDR3s include the opening cysteine and the closing phenylalanine or tryptophan. Each record gives: J gene, D gene, V gene, clone size, CDR3 protein, CDR3 DNA. The D gene is left open where the match is weak. Size is stated for part of the rows, as once, few or many counts, or as a class when the clone is expanded.

>TRBJ2-7|TRBD1|TRBV5-1|few
CASSLGGTGSGYEQYF
TGCGCCAGCAGCCTTGGAGGGACAGGATCTGGCTACGAGCAGTACTTC
>TRBJ2-5|TRBD1|TRBV6-6|-
CASSLILQGASGETQYF
TGTGCCAGCAGTCTTATTCTACAGGGGGCTTCGGGAGAGACCCAGTACTTC
>TRBJ1-1|-|TRBV5-1|-
CASSFTGQIEAFF
TGCGCCAGCAGCTTTACTGGACAAATTGAAGCTTTCTTT
>TRBJ1-2|TRBD1|TRBV19|-
CASTGGWYGYTF
TGTGCCAGCACAGGGGGCTGGTATGGCTACACCTTC
>TRBJ2-7|-|TRBV15|-
CATSRDRYKEAGYEQYF
TGTGCCACCAGCAGAGATAGATATAAGGAGGCGGGTTACGAGCAGTACTTC
>TRBJ2-7|-|TRBV25-1|once
CASSHQGSSYEQYF
TGTGCCAGCAGTCATCAGGGTTCCTCCTACGAGCAGTACTTC
>TRBJ2-7|TRBD1|TRBV6-2/TRBV6-3|few
CASSPLGQGANEQYF
TGTGCCAGCAGTCCGCTGGGACAGGGGGCCAACGAGCAGTACTTC
>TRBJ1-1|TRBD1|TRBV5-5|-
CASSLVSGGTLPEAFF
TGTGCCAGCAGCTTGGTATCAGGGGGTACTTTGCCTGAAGCTTTCTTT
>TRBJ2-2|-|TRBV6-5|-
CASRSEYSPGELFF
TGTGCCAGCAGGAGCGAGTATAGTCCCGGGGAGCTGTTTTTT
>TRBJ1-2|TRBD1|TRBV5-1|-
CASSPDRTLAGYTF
TGCGCCAGCAGCCCGGACAGGACTCTGGCGGGCTACACCTTC
>TRBJ1-4|TRBD1|TRBV27|-
CASSSGTGVFEKLFF
TGTGCCAGCAGTTCCGGGACAGGGGTTTTCGAAAAACTGTTTTTT
>TRBJ2-2|-|TRBV7-9|-
CASSRLVGAGGELFF
TGTGCCAGCAGCCGGCTGGTGGGGGCTGGCGGGGAGCTGTTTTTT
>TRBJ2-1|-|TRBV7-2|-
CASSLVGNNEQFF
TGTGCCAGCAGCTTAGTGGGCAACAATGAGCAGTTCTTC
>TRBJ2-1|TRBD2|TRBV19|once
CASSPTSGGHLNEQFF
TGTGCCAGTAGTCCGACTAGCGGGGGGCACCTCAATGAGCAGTTCTTC
>TRBJ1-5|TRBD1|TRBV6-5|once
CASSYDRDEPQHF
TGTGCCAGCAGTTACGACAGGGATGAGCCCCAGCATTTT
>TRBJ2-1|TRBD2|TRBV10-3|-
CAVSGGTYNEQFF
TGTGCCGTCAGCGGGGGGACCTACAATGAGCAGTTCTTC
>TRBJ2-7|-|TRBV11-3|once
CASSRGGDHEQYF
TGTGCCAGCAGCAGGGGGGGGGACCACGAGCAGTACTTC
>TRBJ2-1|TRBD2|TRBV2|-
CASSEVDGGAYNEQFF
TGTGCCAGCAGTGAAGTTGACGGGGGGGCGTACAATGAGCAGTTCTTC
>TRBJ2-3|-|TRBV10-1|-
CASSESATSTDTQYF
TGCGCCAGCAGTGAGTCCGCCACAAGCACAGATACGCAGTATTTT
>TRBJ2-7|-|TRBV29-1|-
CSVGGGAGFGEQYF
TGCAGCGTTGGAGGAGGGGCTGGGTTTGGCGAGCAGTACTTC
>TRBJ1-2|-|TRBV6-5|-
CASSYSIDSTYGYTF
TGTGCCAGCAGTTACTCGATTGACAGCACCTATGGCTACACCTTC
>TRBJ1-2|-|TRBV13|-
CATSQPADYGYTF
TGTGCCACCTCCCAACCGGCGGACTATGGCTACACCTTC
>TRBJ2-1|TRBD2|TRBV2|-
CASRRLAGTYNEQFF
TGTGCCAGCAGACGGCTAGCGGGGACCTACAATGAGCAGTTCTTC
>TRBJ2-2|-|TRBV5-5|-
CASSPPRGYTGELFF
TGTGCCAGCAGCCCCCCCCGGGGGTACACCGGGGAGCTGTTTTTT
>TRBJ2-1|-|TRBV6-5|-
CASSPERSSYNEQFF
TGTGCCAGCAGCCCCGAGCGGAGCTCCTACAATGAGCAGTTCTTC
>TRBJ1-6|TRBD1|TRBV19|-
CASSSGTGPFGSPLHF
TGTGCCAGTAGTAGTGGGACAGGGCCCTTCGGGTCACCCCTCCACTTT